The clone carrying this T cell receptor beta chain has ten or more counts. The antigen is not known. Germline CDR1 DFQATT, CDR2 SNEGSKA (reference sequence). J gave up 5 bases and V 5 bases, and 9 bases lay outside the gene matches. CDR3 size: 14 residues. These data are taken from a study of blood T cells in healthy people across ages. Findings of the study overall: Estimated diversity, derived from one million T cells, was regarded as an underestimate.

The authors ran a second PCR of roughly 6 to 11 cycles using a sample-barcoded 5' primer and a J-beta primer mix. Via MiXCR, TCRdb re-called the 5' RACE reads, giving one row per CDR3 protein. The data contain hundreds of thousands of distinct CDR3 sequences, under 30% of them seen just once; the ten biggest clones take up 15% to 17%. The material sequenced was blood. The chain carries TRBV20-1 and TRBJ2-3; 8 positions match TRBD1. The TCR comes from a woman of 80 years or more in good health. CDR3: CSAPGRGRVDTQYF. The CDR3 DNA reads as TGCAGTGCTCCCGGCAGGGGGCGCGTAGATACGCAGTATTTT.